This T cell receptor beta chain was retrieved from a study of cytomegalovirus exposure and HLA in healthy donors. Study-wide context: There were under 140 million unique TCR beta sequences, drawn from 180 million or so T cells, in an earlier analysis. The study's early data release held about 85 million unique TCRs from HLA-typed donors. Regarding the study as a whole: In a later analysis, TCR beta V- and J-gene trimming showed a link to a missense DCLRE1C variant. There were some V segments, including TRBV6-2 and TRBV6-3, excluded as indistinguishable.

Germline trimming cut 5 bases from V and 4 bases from J; bases unmatched to any gene: 5. CDR3 size: 14 residues. The germline CDR1 and CDR2 sequences are SGHTA and FQGNSA. It was with 60 Vbeta and 13 Jbeta primers that the PCR ran. TCRdb keeps only in-frame clones here, not all; method: immunoSEQ multiplex PCR. The table has about 110,000 clones, about 86% seen once; the top ten hold around 2.1%. This clone was observed a few times. The antigen remains unidentified. The sample comprised PBMCs. The TCR originated in a young woman in good health and CMV-seronegative. This rearrangement joins TRBV7-2 to TRBJ2-1, with 7 bases aligning to TRBD1. The CDR3 protein is CASSPHRGYNEQFF. The CDR3 DNA reads as TGTGCCAGCAGCCCCCACAGGGGTTACAATGAGCAGTTCTTC.